This T cell receptor (beta chain) was retrieved from a study of technical replicates of blood from a few donors. The repertoire was sequenced with immunoSEQ multiplex PCR; TCRdb's copy has only in-frame clones and lacks some. The table has about 44,000 clones, approximately 96% seen once. The sequence was obtained from a human donor in good health. Material for sequencing was T cells isolated from PBMCs.

CDR3 sequence reads: CAWSGGTANQPQHF. The CDR3 DNA reads as TGTGCCTGGAGTGGTGGGACAGCCAATCAGCCCCAGCATTTT. The chain has TRBV30 and TRBJ1-5; 7 bases align to TRBD1. In germline, CDR1 is GTSNPN, CDR2 SVGIG (reference sequence). The CDR3 consists of 14 residues. V trimming: 1 base; J trimming: 3 bases; junction bases outside the gene matches: 3. The entire variable domain, with the rest obtained from reference TRBV30 and TRBJ1-5, is as follows: SQTIHQWPATLVQPVGSPLSLECTVEGTSNPNLYWYRQAAGRGLQLLFYSVGIGQISSEVPQNLSASRPQDRQFILSSKKLLLSDSGFYLCAWSGGTANQPQHFGDGTRLSIL.